The TCR beta chain described here comes from a study of beta chain features in type 1 diabetes (dated by TCRdb to the late 2010s). Background on the whole study: Mean age, gender distribution, total cell number and subset yield did not differ between patients and healthy donors. Regulatory and stem cell-like memory subsets were isolated from only 8 patients and about eight healthy donors, whereas naive and central memory subsets came from all 28 donors. Across all samples, fewer than 110,000,000 sorted cells were examined, and cell number per subset correlated strongly with RNA yield. The study compared TCRB repertoires of sorted circulating CD4+ T cell subsets between recently diagnosed type 1 diabetes patients and matched healthy donors.

All of the isolated RNA was reverse transcribed with the High Capacity cDNA Reverse Transcription Kit, so expressed TCRB transcripts were sequenced. Deep immunoSEQ sequencing was applied to naive, central memory and regulatory T cell samples, giving an average of approximately 3.8 million total reads per sample. Sorted cells were lysed in RLT buffer, and RNA was extracted using DNase-treated RNeasy Micro or Mini kits according to cell number. Each cell subset was processed separately to prevent cross-contamination, with patient and healthy donor samples processed together. TCRB sequences were amplified from cDNA with the immunoSEQ multiplex PCR, producing 87-bp fragments spanning the CDR3 region. Sequencing of the amplicons was done on the Illumina HiSeq platform. The study's own analysis went as follows. Synthetic template baselines were used to correct PCR bias computationally, reads within Hamming distance 2 were collapsed together, and singletons that could not be merged were discarded. Reads were aligned against IMGT so that V, D and J genes, CDR3 length and insertions or deletions at six rearrangement sites could be assigned. Clonotype counts were normalized to sorted cell number within each subset before computing true diversity and Gini coefficients with the tcR R package. The overlap coefficient, calculated on TCRB nucleotide sequences, was used to quantify repertoire sharing. Out-of-frame TCRB sequences from naive cells were analyzed to stand in for the pre-selection repertoire. As stored in TCRdb, this immuneACCESS dataset retains in-frame rearrangements with V and J assigned. A fraction of the clones does not appear; measured against another copy, unresolved V genes explain less than half of the discrepancy, and the remainder lacks a known reason. Clonal size and the V and J genes are those of that table, whereas D and trimming came from the DNA. The sample table shows about 410,000 clones, and about 15% are seen once. The ten biggest clones cover about 0.04% of the sample.

From the cysteine up to the phenylalanine, the CDR3 has a length of 16 residues. Only the CDR3 region is kept as DNA, spanning 48 bases read in frame from base 1. Sequences LNHDA (CDR1) and SQIVND (CDR2) are obtained from the germline V gene (reference sequence). Relative to germline, V is 4 bases shorter and J is 8 bases shorter, with 21 bases between their ends. As to this clone: Its binding antigen is unknown. Per-base qualities were not stored, and no clone one base away is much larger.

Each donor gave one peripheral blood draw, averaging roughly 100 mL, which was collected into heparinised tubes. Using a panel that included CD45RO, CCR7, CD25, CD127, CD95 and CD27, naive, central memory, regulatory and stem cell-like memory CD4+ T cells were sorted on a BD FACSAria II. All sorted populations exceeded 98% purity. PBMCs were separated immediately by Lymphoprep density gradient centrifugation and were stained directly, without being cultured. So that batch effects would be minimized, each experiment stained and sorted samples in pairs, pairing one healthy donor with one patient. Study-wide conclusions, independent of this receptor: Patients with type 1 diabetes made fewer insertions and deleted more nucleotides at VDJ recombination sites, implying thymic rearrangement abnormalities. Type 1 diabetes patients showed a moderate but significant shortening of TCRB CDR3 length in all four CD4+ subsets. PCR might favor shorter templates, but patient and control samples were amplified and corrected together, so any skew would affect both groups equally. The naive, central memory and regulatory TCRB repertoires appeared to resemble one another more closely among patients than among healthy donors. Because the HLA sub-analyses included only small numbers of individuals, any influence of HLA type on TCRB rearrangement was left unresolved. Because cDNA was sequenced instead of genomic DNA, highly expressing activated cells could be over-represented, though the groups showed no difference in activation or CD3 levels.

The sample was naive CD4+ T cells from blood. The meaning of the sample's cell subset or site label: true naive CD4+ T cells. This receptor was identified in a man aged 25 to 45 in good health. This receptor chain uses TRBV19 and TRBJ2-1; no confident D gene assignment can be made. The CDR3 loop reads CASSTGTKVALDEQFF. The DNA is TGTGCCAGTAGTACCGGAACAAAGGTTGCGCTTGATGAGCAGTTCTTC.